This T cell receptor beta chain was sequenced in a study of cytomegalovirus exposure and HLA in healthy donors. Study-wide points: The authors later found HLA-associated TCR beta chains more clonally expanded than equally common others.

The V end lost 2 bases, the J end lost 4 bases, and 3 bases lay between the germline ends. CDR3 length: 12 amino acids. The germline V gene has CDR1 ENHRY and CDR2 SYGVKD. The PCR contained 60 Vbeta and 13 Jbeta primers. The data were produced by immunoSEQ multiplex PCR, yet TCRdb's version contains in-frame clones alone and is incomplete. The data hold about 130,000 clones, with around 10% observed a single time. This clone was picked up a small number of times. Its antigen is undetermined. The TCR was taken from a woman between 40 and 50 years old in good health and CMV-seropositive. The source material was PBMCs. The chain carries TRBV10-3 and TRBJ1-5, with D unresolved. The CDR3 is CAISEPNQPQHF. CDR3 nucleotide sequence: TGTGCCATCAGTGAGCCGAATCAGCCCCAGCATTTT.